Listed below are T cell receptor beta chains from one sample, sequenced in a study of CD8 T cells in ankylosing spondylitis. MiXCR was run by TCRdb on the 5' RACE reads, yielding one entry per CDR3 protein. The data contain 350,000 to 450,000 distinct CDR3 sequences, 25% to 30% of them singletons. Material: blood, either unsorted or a sorted T cell fraction (not recorded which). Source of these receptors: a male donor with ankylosing spondylitis. Each CDR3 is given with its conserved first and last residue. The order of the fields is D gene, V gene, clone size, CDR3 protein. The D gene is left open where the match is weak. Only part of the rows carry a size: once, few, many, or a class if the clone is expanded.

d_gene: TRBD1; v_gene: TRBV5-1; abundance: few; CDR3aa: CASSLDGTGATDTQYF
d_gene: TRBD1; v_gene: TRBV20-1; abundance: NA; CDR3aa: CSAIRTGGRDGYTF
d_gene: NA; v_gene: TRBV7-2; abundance: NA; CDR3aa: CASSSTQSSYNEQFF
d_gene: TRBD1; v_gene: TRBV10-3; abundance: NA; CDR3aa: CAISERDRGRGSEQFF
d_gene: NA; v_gene: TRBV18; abundance: NA; CDR3aa: CASSPPTSSYNEQFF
d_gene: NA; v_gene: TRBV2; abundance: NA; CDR3aa: CASSESPLGGMQYF
d_gene: NA; v_gene: TRBV20-1; abundance: many; CDR3aa: CSALRVIAPDEQFF
d_gene: NA; v_gene: TRBV4-2; abundance: few; CDR3aa: CASSQARVDNSPLHF
d_gene: NA; v_gene: TRBV27; abundance: few; CDR3aa: CASSLSRVVRGYTF
d_gene: NA; v_gene: TRBV27; abundance: many; CDR3aa: CASSSPLNTEAFF
d_gene: NA; v_gene: TRBV9; abundance: many; CDR3aa: CASSDLPNEQFF
d_gene: TRBD2; v_gene: TRBV20-1; abundance: once; CDR3aa: CSARTSGQETQYF
d_gene: NA; v_gene: TRBV5-5; abundance: few; CDR3aa: CASSSQQNTGELFF
d_gene: NA; v_gene: TRBV7-2; abundance: few; CDR3aa: CASSPGASENTQYF
d_gene: NA; v_gene: TRBV12-3/TRBV12-4; abundance: few; CDR3aa: CASSLLGSPNTGELFF
d_gene: NA; v_gene: TRBV7-2; abundance: NA; CDR3aa: CASSLVRMETEAFF
d_gene: NA; v_gene: TRBV9; abundance: NA; CDR3aa: CASSVEGGFPYGYTF
d_gene: NA; v_gene: TRBV29-1; abundance: few; CDR3aa: CSGGDTNNEQFF
d_gene: NA; v_gene: TRBV2; abundance: NA; CDR3aa: CASRKGGSDTGELFF
d_gene: TRBD1; v_gene: TRBV5-1; abundance: few; CDR3aa: CASSGRDRGENEQFF
d_gene: NA; v_gene: TRBV5-1; abundance: NA; CDR3aa: CARRRQRPYEQYF
d_gene: NA; v_gene: TRBV20-1; abundance: NA; CDR3aa: CSAGDEQFF
d_gene: NA; v_gene: TRBV7-2; abundance: few; CDR3aa: CASSQRRGILDGYTF
d_gene: NA; v_gene: TRBV24-1; abundance: few; CDR3aa: CATSDLGSDSNEQFF
d_gene: NA; v_gene: TRBV4-1; abundance: NA; CDR3aa: CASSQEGLDGADTQYF
d_gene: TRBD2; v_gene: TRBV20-1; abundance: few; CDR3aa: CSATLSGTTDTQYF
d_gene: TRBD2; v_gene: TRBV5-1; abundance: NA; CDR3aa: CASSLSRGAGGPNEQYF
d_gene: NA; v_gene: TRBV11-2; abundance: few; CDR3aa: CASSKGKIAELAKNIQYF
d_gene: TRBD1; v_gene: TRBV5-6; abundance: NA; CDR3aa: CASSLSRTGDAQPQHF
d_gene: TRBD1; v_gene: TRBV6-6; abundance: NA; CDR3aa: CASLQGVQETQYF
d_gene: NA; v_gene: TRBV7-6; abundance: few; CDR3aa: CASSLAGLAAGPDTQYF
d_gene: TRBD1; v_gene: TRBV5-1; abundance: NA; CDR3aa: CASRPTGTGGFTGELFF
d_gene: NA; v_gene: TRBV7-8; abundance: NA; CDR3aa: CASSYGLVGGTEAFF
d_gene: TRBD2; v_gene: TRBV29-1; abundance: few; CDR3aa: CSVEGLAGETQYF
d_gene: NA; v_gene: TRBV7-2; abundance: few; CDR3aa: CASSLGRASGELFF
d_gene: TRBD2; v_gene: TRBV27; abundance: NA; CDR3aa: CASRQREAGNEQFF